The next 4 T cell receptor beta chains were all read from a single sample in a study of T cell responses to AZD1222 COVID-19 vaccine. Sequencing used immunoSEQ multiplex PCR; TCRdb keeps in-frame clones, though not all of them. The sample includes around 99,000 clones, about 90% of them seen just once. Sequenced material: peripheral blood, taken on day 0 of AZD1222 vaccination. The receptors shown here come from an adult in good health.

The chain links TRBV28 to TRBJ1-3; D ambiguous. Looked up from germline, CDR1 is MDHEN and CDR2 is SYDVKM. V was pared by 6 bases and J by 1 base, with 10 bases between. The CDR3 has 14 residues. The CDR3 region is CASSPRVSGNTIYF. The CDR3 DNA sequence: TGTGCCAGCAGCCCCCGAGTGTCTGGAAACACCATATATTTT.

The chain uses TRBV28 and TRBJ2-7; tentatively, D is TRBD1 (5 bases). The CDR3 runs to 14 residues. CDR1 MDHEN and CDR2 SYDVKM come from the germline V gene. The germline V and J ends were trimmed by 6 bases and 2 bases, with 14 bases remaining between them. CDR3 in amino acids: CASSRPVTAYEQYF. The CDR3, as DNA: TGTGCCAGCAGCCGCCCGGTGACAGCCTACGAGCAGTACTTC.

The J gene is TRBJ1-6, the V gene TRBV19, with no clear D. From germline, CDR1 is LNHDA and CDR2 SQIVND (reference sequence). Deletions cut 3 bases from V and 4 bases from J, with 16 bases between. The CDR3 is 17 residues long. The CDR3 protein is CASSIGRPRNYNSPLHF. Here the CDR3 DNA reads TGTGCCAGTAGTATCGGACGGCCGCGCAATTATAATTCACCCCTCCACTTT. Complete variable domain (other parts from reference TRBV19 and TRBJ1-6): DGGITQSPKYLFRKEGQNVTLSCEQNLNHDAMYWYRQDPGQGLRLIYYSQIVNDFQKGDIAEGYSVSREKKESFPLTVTSAQKNPTAFYLCASSIGRPRNYNSPLHFGNGTRLTVT.

The V call is TRBV25-1, the J call TRBJ1-1, with D unclear. V was cut by 2 bases and J by 4 bases, with 8 bases left in between. This CDR3 has 13 residues. Looked up from germline, CDR1 is MGHDK and CDR2 is SYGVNS. CDR3 protein: CASSELGITEAFF. The CDR3 DNA follows: TGTGCCAGCAGTGAACTGGGGATCACTGAAGCTTTCTTT.